This T cell receptor (beta chain) derives from a study of T cells in Graves' hyperthyroidism and ophthalmopathy (dated by TCRdb to about 2019). For the wider study: Peripheral blood samples were taken at initial diagnosis, before any treatment was given. Thyroid tissue and blood T-cell repertoires from six Graves' hyperthyroidism patients were also compared in the study. After sampling, hyperthyroidism patients received methimazole starting at 30 mg daily, and ophthalmopathy patients received high-dose intravenous methylprednisolone. According to the paper, TCR Vbeta CDR3 sequencing was carried out on more than 120 peripheral blood samples, which came from 40 to 45 ophthalmopathy, around 74 hyperthyroidism and approximately 17 progressor patients. For training and testing, the 100 or so patients in the discovery cohort were randomly divided in a 7:3 ratio. To identify TCR V-J signatures that set the groups apart, the researchers used a discovery cohort of 100 patients, made up of approximately 43 with Graves' ophthalmopathy and 55 to 65 with stable Graves' hyperthyroidism. Whether ophthalmopathy could be predicted prospectively was tested in an independent validation cohort made up of under 20 hyperthyroidism patients plus 17 patients who later progressed to ophthalmopathy.

TCR beta CDR3 regions were amplified from RNA transcripts. The TCR CDR3 was subjected to a first round of RT-PCR using the HTBI primer set and the Qiagen OneStep RT-PCR kit. A second multiplex PCR round built the libraries, followed by size selection and purification. Sequencing of the libraries was done on an Illumina HiSeq2000 using paired-end 100 bp reads. In the original analysis: Raw data were processed with SOAPnuke, discarding reads with adapters, uncalled bases, mean Phred below 15, or no exact constant-primer or identifier match. High-quality paired reads were merged using COPE v1.2.5, and each unique nucleotide sequence was defined as a clonotype. Clonotypes were aligned to IMGT TRBV, TRBD and TRBJ reference segments using MiTCR v1.1. The analysis was restricted to V-J combinations with a frequency above 0.0001, which together covered just over 98% of the repertoires. The TCS score was defined as F50 (clonal expansion) divided by E x V (chaos), with BLOSUM62-based TCRdist calculated between CDR3 peptides within each V-J. Welch's t-statistics and random forest reduced roughly 540 V-J features to 13, which were used in a naive Bayes classifier (R e1071). TCRdb redid the processing of the public reads, applying fastp at Q25 and MiXCR, and retained in-frame beta chains. Every CDR3 protein is listed once, alongside the most common genes and DNA of its rows. The V and J calls follow TCRdb's processing rather than the paper's. Across this sample there are about 590,000 distinct CDR3 sequences, with 11% to 15% seen only once. The ten largest clones represent more than 6% of the sample.

Ophthalmopathy patients had moderately to severely active disease, with a Clinical Activity Score of 3 or more, a NOSPECS grade of 4 or more, and a disease duration of less than 3 months. The study excluded patients with uncontrolled infections, other autoimmune diseases, pregnancy or lactation. Clinical symptoms, serum thyroxine and TRAb, thyroid ultrasound, and orbital computed tomography formed the basis for the diagnoses. Ficoll-Paque density gradient centrifugation was used to isolate PBMCs from about 10 ml of fresh peripheral blood. Total RNA was extracted with Trizol reagent, and quality was checked on an Agilent 2100 Bioanalyzer. Via the germline V gene (reference sequence), CDR1 is GTSNPN and CDR2 SVGIG. Measured from the cysteine to the phenylalanine, the CDR3 is 14 residues long. Only the CDR3 part of the read is kept: 42 bases, read in frame from the first base. V is reduced by 4 bases and J by 1 base, leaving a spacing of 13 bases between them.

Study-level results and caveats: Most expanded thyroid clonotypes (frequency above 0.001) were also detected in blood, a finding suggesting that blood repertoires may reflect thyroid immune responses. Sample size was not statistically predetermined, and blinding of investigators to group allocation was not performed. In cross-validation, a model built on a 13 V-J signature told ophthalmopathy apart from stable hyperthyroidism with less than 90% sensitivity and about 81% specificity, and in testing the same model reached 80%/75%. During validation, the model predicted progression to ophthalmopathy a median of approximately 7 months ahead of onset, with almost 71% sensitivity and almost 75% specificity.

Ten or more counts support this clonotype. There is no known antigen for this receptor. Base qualities are not provided; no much larger clone lies one nucleotide away. This chain joins TRBV30 to TRBJ1-1; a tentative D call is TRBD1 (5 bases match). Material: blood. The TCR originated in a woman under 30 with Graves' ophthalmopathy. The nucleotide sequence reads as follows: TGTGCCTGGAACGACGCAGGGCCGAACACTGAAGCTTTCTTT. Its translation is CAWNDAGPNTEAFF.